This T cell receptor beta chain was recorded in a study of response to subunit inactivated influenza vaccine. TCRdb reprocessed the RT-PCR reads with MiXCR, giving one entry per CDR3 protein. This table holds approximately 530,000 distinct CDR3 sequences, approximately 7.1% found once. Whole-study results and caveats: New T cells are recruited in small numbers by each seasonal influenza vaccination, according to the authors' suggestion.

V was trimmed by 6 bases and J by 7 bases, leaving 15 bases between them. CDR1 and CDR2 from the germline V gene are MNHEY and SVGAGI. This CDR3 comprises 13 residues. This clonotype was recorded a few times. The antigen remains undetermined. The receptor was isolated from a man aged 50 to 69 who received an inactivated influenza vaccine. The starting material was PBMCs from blood, obtained roughly 24 months after vaccination. The chain has TRBV6-5 and TRBJ1-1; D is possibly TRBD1 (6 bases). The CDR3, as DNA: TGTGCCAGCAGCTACAGGGCGGCGGGTGAAGCTTTCTTT. This codes for CASSYRAAGEAFF.